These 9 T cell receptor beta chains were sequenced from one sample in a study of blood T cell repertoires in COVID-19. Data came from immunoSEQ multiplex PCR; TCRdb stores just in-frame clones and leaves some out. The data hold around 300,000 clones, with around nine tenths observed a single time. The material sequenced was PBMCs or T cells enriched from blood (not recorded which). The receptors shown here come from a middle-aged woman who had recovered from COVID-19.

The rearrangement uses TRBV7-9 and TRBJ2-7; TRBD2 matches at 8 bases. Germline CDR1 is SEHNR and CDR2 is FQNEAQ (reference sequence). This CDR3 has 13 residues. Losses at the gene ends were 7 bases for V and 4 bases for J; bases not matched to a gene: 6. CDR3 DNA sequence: TGTGCCAGCAAATCTACGGGGGGGTACGAGCAGTACTTC. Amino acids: CASKSTGGYEQYF.

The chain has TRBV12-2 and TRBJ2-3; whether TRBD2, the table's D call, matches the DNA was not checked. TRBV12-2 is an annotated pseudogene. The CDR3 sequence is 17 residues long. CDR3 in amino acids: CASRFPEAGAGADTQYF. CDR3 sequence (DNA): TGTGCAAGTCGCTTCCCCGAAGCGGGAGCCGGCGCAGATACGCAGTATTTT.

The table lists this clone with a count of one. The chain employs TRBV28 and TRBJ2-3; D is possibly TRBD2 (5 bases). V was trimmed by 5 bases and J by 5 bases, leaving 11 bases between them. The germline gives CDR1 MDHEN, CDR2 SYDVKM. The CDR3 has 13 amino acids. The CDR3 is CASSPIEGDTQYF. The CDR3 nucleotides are TGTGCCAGCAGTCCAATAGAGGGAGATACGCAGTATTTT.

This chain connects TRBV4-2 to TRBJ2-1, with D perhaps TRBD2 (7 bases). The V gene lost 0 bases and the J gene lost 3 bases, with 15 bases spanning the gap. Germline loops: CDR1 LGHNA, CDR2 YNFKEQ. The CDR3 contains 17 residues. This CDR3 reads CASSQEGGPSFYNEQFF. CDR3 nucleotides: TGTGCCAGCAGCCAAGAGGGGGGGCCATCCTTCTACAATGAGCAGTTCTTC.

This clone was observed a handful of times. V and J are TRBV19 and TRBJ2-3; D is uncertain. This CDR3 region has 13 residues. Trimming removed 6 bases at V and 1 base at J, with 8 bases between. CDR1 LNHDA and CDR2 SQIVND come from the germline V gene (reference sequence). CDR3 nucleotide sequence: TGTGCCAGTAGGGTAAGCGGCACAGATACGCAGTATTTT. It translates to CASRVSGTDTQYF.

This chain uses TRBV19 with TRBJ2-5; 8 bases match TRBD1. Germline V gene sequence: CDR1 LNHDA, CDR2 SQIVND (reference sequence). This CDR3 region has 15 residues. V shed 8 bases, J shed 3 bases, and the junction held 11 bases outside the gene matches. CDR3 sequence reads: CASSRTGLGKETQYF. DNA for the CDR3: TGTGCCAGTTCCCGGACAGGGCTAGGCAAAGAGACCCAGTACTTC.

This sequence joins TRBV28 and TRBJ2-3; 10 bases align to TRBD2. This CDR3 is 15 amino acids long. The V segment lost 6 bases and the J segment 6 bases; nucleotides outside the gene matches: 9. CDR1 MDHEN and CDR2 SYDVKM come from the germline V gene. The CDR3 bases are TGTGCCAGCAGCCCGGCGGGACTAGCGATTGATACGCAGTATTTT. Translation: CASSPAGLAIDTQYF.

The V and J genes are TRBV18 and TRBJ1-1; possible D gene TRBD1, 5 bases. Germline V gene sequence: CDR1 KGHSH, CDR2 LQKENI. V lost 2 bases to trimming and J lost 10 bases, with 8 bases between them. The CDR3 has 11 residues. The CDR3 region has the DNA TGTGCCAGCTCACCAACAGGACCAGCTTTCTTT. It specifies CASSPTGPAFF.

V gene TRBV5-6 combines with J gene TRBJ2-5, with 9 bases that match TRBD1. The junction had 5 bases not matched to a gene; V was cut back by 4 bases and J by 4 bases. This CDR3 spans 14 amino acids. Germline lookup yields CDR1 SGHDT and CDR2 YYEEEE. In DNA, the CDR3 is TGTGCCAGCAGCAAGACAGGGGGAGTAGAGACCCAGTACTTC. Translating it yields CASSKTGGVETQYF.